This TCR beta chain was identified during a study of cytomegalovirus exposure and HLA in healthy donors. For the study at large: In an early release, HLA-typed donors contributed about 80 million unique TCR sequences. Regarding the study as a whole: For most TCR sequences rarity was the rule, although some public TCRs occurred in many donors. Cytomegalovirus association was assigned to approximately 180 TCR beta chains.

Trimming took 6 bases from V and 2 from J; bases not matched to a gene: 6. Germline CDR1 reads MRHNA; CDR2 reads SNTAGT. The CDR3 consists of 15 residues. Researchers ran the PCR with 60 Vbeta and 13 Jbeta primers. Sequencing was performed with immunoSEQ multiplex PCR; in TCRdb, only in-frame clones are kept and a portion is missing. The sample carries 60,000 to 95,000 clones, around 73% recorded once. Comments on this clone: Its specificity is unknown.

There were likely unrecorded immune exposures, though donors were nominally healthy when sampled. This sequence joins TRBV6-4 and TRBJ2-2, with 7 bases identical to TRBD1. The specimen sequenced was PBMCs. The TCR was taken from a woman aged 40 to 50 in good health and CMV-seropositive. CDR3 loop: CASRTRGGNTGELFF. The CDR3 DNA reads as TGTGCCAGCAGAACGAGAGGGGGCAACACCGGGGAGCTGTTTTTT.